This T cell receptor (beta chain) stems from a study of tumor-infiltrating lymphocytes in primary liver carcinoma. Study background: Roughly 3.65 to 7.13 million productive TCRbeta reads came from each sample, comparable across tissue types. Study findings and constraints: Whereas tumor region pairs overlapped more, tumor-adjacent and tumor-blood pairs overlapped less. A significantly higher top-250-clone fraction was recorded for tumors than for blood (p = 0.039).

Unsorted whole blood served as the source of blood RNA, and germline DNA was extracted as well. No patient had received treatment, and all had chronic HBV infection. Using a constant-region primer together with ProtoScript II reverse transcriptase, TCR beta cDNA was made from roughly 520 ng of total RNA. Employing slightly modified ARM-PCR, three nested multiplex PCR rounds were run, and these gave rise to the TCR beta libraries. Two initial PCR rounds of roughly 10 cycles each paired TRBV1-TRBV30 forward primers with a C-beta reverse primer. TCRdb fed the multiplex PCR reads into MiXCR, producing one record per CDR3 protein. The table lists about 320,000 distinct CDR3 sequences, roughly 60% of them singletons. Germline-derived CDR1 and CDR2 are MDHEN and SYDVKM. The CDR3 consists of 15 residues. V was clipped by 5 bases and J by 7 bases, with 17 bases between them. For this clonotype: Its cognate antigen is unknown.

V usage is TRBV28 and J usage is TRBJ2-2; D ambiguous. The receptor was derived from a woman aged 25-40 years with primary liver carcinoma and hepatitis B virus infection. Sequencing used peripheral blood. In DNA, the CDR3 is TGTGCCAGCAGTGCCCCCGTGAGCAGCTACGGGGAGCTGTTTTTT. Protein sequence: CASSAPVSSYGELFF. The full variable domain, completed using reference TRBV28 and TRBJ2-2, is DVKVTQSSRYLVKRTGEKVFLECVQDMDHENMFWYRQDPGLGLRLIYFSYDVKMKEKGDIPEGYSVSREKKERFSLILESASTNQTSMYLCASSAPVSSYGELFFGEGSRLTVL.